A single sample is the source of the 3 T cell receptor beta chains below, sequenced in a study of T cell clones after liver transplantation. Clones were read by immunoSEQ multiplex PCR, and TCRdb kept only the in-frame ones, dropping some. In the table there are 70,000 or so clones, around nine tenths of which are singletons. The sequencing used CD4+ T cells from blood, collected before liver transplant. Receptor source: a human donor who received a liver transplant.

The chain's CDR3 is CASSQGVASYEQYF. CDR3 coding DNA: TGTGCCAGCAGCCAGGGGGTAGCCTCCTACGAGCAGTACTTC. This chain links TRBV6-5 with TRBJ2-7; TRBD1 agrees at 7 bases. This CDR3 has 14 residues. The junction had 5 bases not matched to a gene; V was cut back by 6 bases and J by 0 bases. Germline values: CDR1 MNHEY, CDR2 SVGAGI.

The rearrangement joins TRBV4-3 to TRBJ1-1; D ambiguous. This CDR3 has 14 amino acids. The germline V gene encodes CDR1 LGHNA and CDR2 YSLEER. V dropped 1 base and J dropped 1 base, with 7 bases sitting between them. As DNA, the CDR3 is TGCGCCAGCAGCCAAGGTTTAGGGAACACTGAAGCTTTCTTT. Translated, it gives CASSQGLGNTEAFF.

The CDR3 here is CSVEAGRGGWYTEAFF. The CDR3 region has the DNA TGCAGCGTTGAAGCAGGTAGGGGGGGTTGGTACACTGAAGCTTTCTTT. The chain has TRBV29-1 and TRBJ1-1; the D gene is possibly TRBD1 (6 bases). The CDR3 is 16 residues long. Trimming left V 1 base short and J 3 bases short, with 18 bases between. CDR1 is SQVTM, CDR2 ANQGSEA, per germline.